The 29 T cell receptor beta chains below were found in one sample sequenced in a study of CD8+ T cells in alopecia areata. Following RNA extraction, reverse transcription yielded cDNA that acted as the sequencing template. Clones were sequenced by immunoSEQ multiplex PCR, and TCRdb holds only the in-frame ones, with some missing. The data hold some 150,000 clones, with 82% observed a single time. Treatment denoted: oral pan-JAK inhibitor, 5-10 mg twice daily. The specimen was CD8+ T cells sorted from blood, collected at week 4, from a patient treated with tofacitinib. The source of these receptors is a human donor with alopecia areata.

The chain is built from TRBV6-6 and TRBJ2-1; D is tentatively TRBD1 or TRBD2 (6 bases each). The CDR3 has 14 amino acids. Germline lookup yields CDR1 MNHNY and CDR2 SVGAGI (reference sequence). V was clipped by 8 bases and J by 2 bases, with 13 bases between them. This CDR3 reads CASEGGQAYNEQFF. CDR3 coding DNA: TGTGCCAGCGAGGGGGGCCAGGCCTACAATGAGCAGTTCTTC.

This chain links TRBV7-9 with TRBJ2-7; perhaps TRBD1 as D (5 bases). V lost 4 bases and J lost 4, with 11 bases in between. Germline CDR1 reads SEHNR; CDR2 reads FQNEAQ (reference sequence). This CDR3 has 13 residues. The CDR3 sequence: CASSSATAYEQYF. CDR3 in DNA: TGTGCCAGCAGCTCCGCGACAGCATACGAGCAGTACTTC.

The rearrangement joins TRBV30 to TRBJ2-7; D is unclear. The CDR3 is 13 amino acids. Trimming left V 1 base short and J 1 base short, with 8 bases between. CDR1 is GTSNPN and CDR2 is SVGIG in the germline V gene (reference sequence). Here the CDR3 DNA reads TGTGCCTGGAGTGAGGGCATTTCCTACGAGCAGTACTTC. This codes for CAWSEGISYEQYF. Using reference TRBV30 and TRBJ2-7 for the parts outside the CDR3, the full variable domain is SQTIHQWPATLVQPVGSPLSLECTVEGTSNPNLYWYRQAAGRGLQLLFYSVGIGQISSEVPQNLSASRPQDRQFILSSKKLLLSDSGFYLCAWSEGISYEQYFGPGTRLTVT.

V usage is TRBV6-5 and J usage is TRBJ2-7, with no clear D. Germline lookup yields CDR1 MNHEY and CDR2 SVGAGI. The germline V and J ends were trimmed by 5 bases and 3 bases, with 11 bases remaining between them. The CDR3 is 13 amino acids. The DNA of the CDR3 is TGTGCCAGCAGTCCCGGGCTATACTACGAGCAGTACTTC. It codes for CASSPGLYYEQYF.

The rearrangement links TRBV4-3 to TRBJ2-1; D assignment may be TRBD1 or TRBD2 (6 bases each). In germline, CDR1 is LGHNA, CDR2 YSLEER. Trimming cost V 2 bases and J 7 bases, with 15 bases left between them. The CDR3 has 15 residues. The CDR3 DNA sequence: TGCGCCAGCAGCCAATGGGGGGCCCCGGGAAATGAGCAGTTCTTC. It codes for CASSQWGAPGNEQFF.

This clone has only one observation. The chain combines TRBV6-4 with TRBJ2-3; D unresolved. The CDR3 contains 14 residues. V was clipped by 6 bases and J by 8 bases, with 18 bases between them. Germline V gene sequence: CDR1 MRHNA, CDR2 SNTAGT. CDR3 DNA: TGTGCCAGCAGCGTACGGACGGCCCTCCCTACGCAGTATTTT. This gives the protein CASSVRTALPTQYF.

V gene TRBV7-9 combines with J gene TRBJ1-1; D gene ambiguous. Germline-derived CDR1 and CDR2 are SEHNR and FQNEAQ (reference sequence). Trimming took 2 bases from V and 2 from J, leaving 6 bases between them. The CDR3 loop spans 13 amino acids. The CDR3 loop is CASSLTVNTEAFF. The CDR3 DNA reads TGTGCCAGCAGCTTAACGGTAAACACTGAAGCTTTCTTT.

The J gene is TRBJ1-5, the V gene TRBV4-2; D gene ambiguous. This CDR3 comprises 13 residues. V lost 1 base to trimming and J lost 1 base, with 2 bases between them. CDR1 LGHNA and CDR2 YNFKEQ come from the germline V gene. CDR3 loop: CASSQVSNQPQHF. In DNA form, the CDR3 reads TGTGCCAGCAGCCAAGTCAGCAATCAGCCCCAGCATTTT.

This sequence joins TRBV9 and TRBJ2-5, with D perhaps TRBD1 or TRBD2 (5 bases each). The CDR3 has 14 residues. Germline V lookup: CDR1 SGDLS, CDR2 YYNGEE. The V gene lost 2 bases and the J gene lost 6 bases, with 14 bases spanning the gap. The chain's CDR3 is CASSVGVTGQTQYF. The CDR3 coding sequence is TGTGCCAGCAGCGTCGGGGTTACGGGGCAGACCCAGTACTTC.

The rearrangement links TRBV15 to TRBJ1-6; D gene unclear. Germline loops: CDR1 LNHNV, CDR2 YYDKDF (reference sequence). V was cut by 3 bases and J by 7 bases, with 10 bases left in between. This CDR3 contains 14 residues. This chain's CDR3 is CATSSASGNSPLHF. In nucleotides, the CDR3 is TGTGCCACCAGCAGTGCCTCGGGGAATTCACCCCTCCACTTT.

The rearrangement joins TRBV13 to TRBJ1-2; D uncertain. CDR3 length equals 18 residues. V was cut by 0 bases and J by 4 bases, with 21 bases left in between. CDR1 PRHDT and CDR2 FYEKMQ come from the germline V gene (reference sequence). CDR3 sequence: CASSLGLNEARGAYGYTF. CDR3 sequence (DNA): TGTGCCAGCAGCTTAGGCCTCAATGAGGCCCGGGGAGCCTATGGCTACACCTTC.

The CDR3 protein is CASSPAGGSNQPQHF. The CDR3 DNA sequence: TGCGCCAGCAGCCCCGCCGGGGGCAGCAATCAGCCCCAGCATTTT. This chain connects TRBV4-1 to TRBJ1-5; D is perhaps TRBD1 (6 bases). V was shortened by 4 bases and J by 1 base, with 11 bases between the two germline ends. The CDR3 has 15 residues. The germline gives CDR1 MGHRA, CDR2 YSYEKL.

The chain carries TRBV7-9 and TRBJ2-1; D gene unclear. The CDR3 has 12 residues. Trimming shortened V by 1 base and J by 4 bases, and 2 bases separated the two germline ends. The V gene's germline CDR1 is SEHNR and CDR2 FQNEAQ (reference sequence). The CDR3 here is CASSLGYNEQFF. In DNA form, the CDR3 reads TGTGCCAGCAGCTTAGGATACAATGAGCAGTTCTTC.

The genes are TRBV7-6 and TRBJ2-7; TRBD1 matches 7 bases. The CDR3 spans 15 residues. Germline V gene data show CDR1 as SGHVS and CDR2 as FNYEAQ. V trimming: 1 base; J trimming: 3 bases; junction bases outside the gene matches: 6. CDR3 DNA sequence: TGTGCCAGCAGCTTAGGGGTGACAGGGATCTACGAGCAGTACTTC. Residues: CASSLGVTGIYEQYF.

The rearrangement links TRBV14 to TRBJ2-6; 7 positions match TRBD1. There are 16 residues in the CDR3. Germline V gives CDR1 SGHDN, CDR2 FVKESK. V trimming: 2 bases; J trimming: 4 bases; junction bases outside the gene matches: 5. CDR3 bases: TGTGCCAGCAGCCAACCCGACAGGGCAGGGGCCAACGTCCTGACTTTC. It specifies CASSQPDRAGANVLTF.

The chain uses TRBV4-3 and TRBJ2-7; TRBD1 agrees at 7 bases. After removal of 0 bases from V and 0 bases from J, the junction contained 2 bases not matched to a gene. The germline gives CDR1 LGHNA, CDR2 YSLEER. The CDR3 runs 15 residues. CDR3 amino acids: CASSQDRDSSYEQYF. The DNA for the CDR3 is TGCGCCAGCAGCCAAGATAGGGACAGCTCCTACGAGCAGTACTTC.

The V and J genes are TRBV30 and TRBJ2-3, with D uncertain. The V gene's germline CDR1 is GTSNPN and CDR2 SVGIG (reference sequence). Trimming pared 0 bases from V and 4 bases from J, leaving 17 bases between. This CDR3 spans 16 amino acids. In DNA, the CDR3 is TGTGCCTGGAGTGTAGTCGGTCCCCTAGGGCCAGATACGCAGTATTTT. Translated, it gives CAWSVVGPLGPDTQYF.

The chain carries TRBV4-2 and TRBJ2-7; D is perhaps TRBD1 (5 bases). The V and J ends lost 0 bases and 2 bases respectively, with 11 bases between them. This CDR3 is 15 amino acids long. In germline, CDR1 is LGHNA, CDR2 YNFKEQ. In nucleotides, the CDR3 is TGTGCCAGCAGCCAAGAGTTGATGGACACCTACGAGCAGTACTTC. This gives the protein CASSQELMDTYEQYF.

The chain couples TRBV14 to TRBJ2-3, with D unclear. V was pared by 1 base and J by 2 bases, with 22 bases between. Germline CDR1 is SGHDN and CDR2 is FVKESK. The CDR3 has 19 residues. CDR3 coding DNA: TGTGCCAGCAGCCAAGCGATTGGCAGCTACACTATTGACACAGATACGCAGTATTTT. Protein product: CASSQAIGSYTIDTDTQYF.

This chain joins TRBV6-6 and TRBJ1-1, with D possibly matching TRBD1 (6 bases). Trimming took off 6 bases at V and 5 bases at J, with 10 bases between the two ends. Per the germline V gene, CDR1 is MNHNY and CDR2 is SVGAGI (reference sequence). The CDR3 is 12 residues long. The CDR3 loop is CASSQGQTEAFF. Written as DNA, the CDR3 is TGTGCCAGCAGCCAGGGACAAACTGAAGCTTTCTTT.

The chain employs TRBV6-5 and TRBJ2-1; maybe TRBD2 (6 bases). Germline values: CDR1 MNHEY, CDR2 SVGAGI. The CDR3 sequence is 12 residues long. Trimming pared 2 bases from V and 10 bases from J, leaving 9 bases between. CDR3 sequence: CASSYRAGEQFF. The CDR3 DNA follows: TGTGCCAGCAGTTACAGGGCGGGGGAGCAGTTCTTC.

This clone was detected only once. The chain combines TRBV5-6 with TRBJ1-1; D not resolved. CDR1 is SGHDT, CDR2 YYEEEE, per germline. The CDR3 covers 13 residues. V was shortened by 4 bases and J by 1 base, with 8 bases between the two germline ends. CDR3 residues: CASSPSGNTEAFF. The DNA of the CDR3 is TGTGCCAGCAGCCCCTCCGGGAACACTGAAGCTTTCTTT.

The chain carries TRBV25-1 and TRBJ2-1; TRBD2 matches 8 bases. Unmatched junction bases numbered 0, after V lost 3 bases and J lost 5 bases. Germline lookup yields CDR1 MGHDK and CDR2 SYGVNS. This CDR3 contains 13 residues. Here the CDR3 reads CASSETSDNEQFF. The CDR3 DNA is TGTGCCAGCAGTGAGACTAGCGACAATGAGCAGTTCTTC.

The V and J genes are TRBV4-3 and TRBJ1-6; weak D call: TRBD1 (5 bases). This CDR3 contains 15 residues. V shed 0 bases and J shed 9 bases, with 12 bases lying between them. The germline V gene has CDR1 LGHNA and CDR2 YSLEER. In DNA, the CDR3 is TGCGCCAGCAGCCAAGATGGGGGGGTTGGTTCACCCCTCCACTTT. Protein: CASSQDGGVGSPLHF.

This clone was counted only a few times. This CDR3 is also generated by other DNA sequences in the sample. The V call is TRBV27, the J call TRBJ1-1; D ambiguous. CDR1 MNHEY and CDR2 SMNVEV come from the germline V gene (reference sequence). The CDR3 contains 13 residues. Trimming left V 0 bases short and J 8 bases short, with 10 bases between. CDR3 bases: TGTGCCAGCAGTTTATCGAGGGCAAGCGAAGCTTTCTTT. Translating it yields CASSLSRASEAFF.

The chain joins TRBV15 to TRBJ2-2; D is unresolved. Germline V CDR1 and CDR2: LNHNV, YYDKDF (reference sequence). This CDR3 comprises 14 residues. The V end lost 0 bases, the J end lost 6 bases, and 8 bases lay between the germline ends. CDR3 DNA sequence: TGTGCCACCAGCAGAGATCCGCCGCCCGGGGAGCTGTTTTTT. This codes for CATSRDPPPGELFF.

CDR3 coding DNA: TGTGCCAGCACCAGAGTTGAAGCTTTCTTT. This sequence encodes CASTRVEAFF. The chain has TRBV7-9 and TRBJ1-1; D unclear. The CDR3 contains 10 residues. The germline V gene has CDR1 SEHNR and CDR2 FQNEAQ (reference sequence). Trimming left V 7 bases short and J 7 bases short, with 7 bases between. The full variable domain, in which reference TRBV7-9 and TRBJ1-1 provide the parts outside the CDR3, is DTGVSQNPRHKITKRGQNVTFRCDPISEHNRLYWYRQTLGQGPEFLTYFQNEAQLEKSRLLSDRFSAERPKGSFSTLEIQRTEQGDSAMYLCASTRVEAFFGQGTRLTVV.

This clone was counted a single time. The V gene is TRBV4-3, the J gene TRBJ1-1; D is unclear. CDR3 length: 14 amino acids. V lost 1 base to trimming and J lost 1 base, with 7 bases between them. The germline CDR1 and CDR2 sequences are LGHNA and YSLEER. CDR3 nucleotides: TGCGCCAGCAGCCAAGCTGACGGGAACACTGAAGCTTTCTTT. This sequence encodes CASSQADGNTEAFF.

This chain connects TRBV29-1 to TRBJ1-2; weak D call: TRBD1 (6 bases). Germline loops: CDR1 SQVTM, CDR2 ANQGSEA. This CDR3 has 14 residues. Deletions cut 3 bases from V and 8 bases from J, with 19 bases between. CDR3 in DNA: TGCAGCGTTGAGGAGGGGGGACTTCAAGAGGGCTACACCTTC. As protein: CSVEEGGLQEGYTF.